The sequence of this T cell receptor beta chain was determined in a study of beta chain features in type 1 diabetes. Germline V gene data show CDR1 as KGHSH and CDR2 as LQKENI. This CDR3 contains 14 residues. V lost 3 bases and J 2 bases, leaving 10 bases between the germline ends. The whole isolated RNA underwent reverse transcription, so sequencing captured expressed TCRB transcripts. The assay was immunoSEQ multiplex PCR, and TCRdb's table has in-frame clones only and misses some. The sample gives fewer than 200,000 clones, about 12% of which show up once; 0.6% to 0.8% is in the top ten. Only a few counts were recorded for this clone. Different DNA sequences within this sample yield the same CDR3. Heparinised blood was drawn once per donor, averaging roughly 120 mL.

The rearrangement links TRBV18 to TRBJ1-1, with a weak D call TRBD1 (5 bases). The sequenced sample was central memory CD4+ T cells from blood. The sequence was collected from a woman between 18 and 29 years old in good health. CDR3 coding DNA: TGTGCCAGCTCACCCGGGACTGGCAACACTGAAGCTTTCTTT. Its translation: CASSPGTGNTEAFF.